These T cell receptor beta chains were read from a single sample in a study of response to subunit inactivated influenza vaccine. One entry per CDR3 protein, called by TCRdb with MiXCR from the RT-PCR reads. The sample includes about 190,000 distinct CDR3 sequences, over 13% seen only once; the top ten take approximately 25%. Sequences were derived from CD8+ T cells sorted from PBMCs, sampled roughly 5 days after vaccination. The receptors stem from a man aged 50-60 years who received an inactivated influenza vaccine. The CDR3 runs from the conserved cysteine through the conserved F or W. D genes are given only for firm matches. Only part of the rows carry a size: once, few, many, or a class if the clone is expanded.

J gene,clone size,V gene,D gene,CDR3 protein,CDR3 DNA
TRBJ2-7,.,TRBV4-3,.,CASSQEGGYYEQYF,TGCGCCAGCAGCCAAGAGGGGGGATACTACGAGCAGTACTTC
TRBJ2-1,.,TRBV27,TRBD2,CACDEVAGARYNEQFF,TGTGCCTGCGACGAGGTAGCGGGGGCACGGTACAATGAGCAGTTCTTC
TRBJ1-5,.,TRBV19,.,CASSIYRPNQPQHF,TGTGCCAGTAGTATCTACAGACCCAATCAGCCCCAGCATTTT
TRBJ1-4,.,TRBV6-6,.,CASTSGTNEKLFF,TGTGCCAGCACTAGCGGGACCAACGAAAAACTGTTTTTT
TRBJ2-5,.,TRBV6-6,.,CASKGTGQETQYF,TGTGCCAGCAAGGGAACAGGGCAAGAGACCCAGTACTTC
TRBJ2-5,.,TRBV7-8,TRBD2,CASSLASGTGLAGLWTQYF,TGTGCCAGCAGCTTAGCTAGCGGAACAGGACTAGCGGGGTTATGGACCCAGTACTTC
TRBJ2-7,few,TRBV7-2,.,CASSLAYQGYEQYF,TGTGCCAGCAGCTTAGCCTATCAGGGCTACGAGCAGTACTTC
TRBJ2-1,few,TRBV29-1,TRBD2,CSVDWTSGSNEQFF,TGCAGCGTTGATTGGACTAGCGGGAGCAATGAGCAGTTCTTC
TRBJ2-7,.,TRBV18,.,CASSPPGASYEQYF,TGTGCCAGCTCACCACCCGGGGCCTCCTACGAGCAGTACTTC
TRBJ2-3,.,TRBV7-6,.,CASSLILDTQYF,TGTGCCAGCAGCTTAATCCTAGATACGCAGTATTTT
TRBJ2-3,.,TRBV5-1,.,CASSSGGLTGRTDTQYF,TGCGCCAGCAGCTCGGGAGGGCTGACAGGGAGGACAGATACGCAGTATTTT
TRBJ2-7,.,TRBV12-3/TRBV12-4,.,CASRMEGATGEQYF,TGTGCCAGCAGGATGGAGGGGGCGACGGGCGAGCAGTACTTC
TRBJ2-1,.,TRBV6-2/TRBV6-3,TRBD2,CASSYSRSGKLALNEQFF,TGTGCCAGCAGTTACTCGAGGAGCGGGAAATTGGCCCTCAATGAGCAGTTCTTC
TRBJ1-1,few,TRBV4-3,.,CASSQAGTKAFF,TGCGCCAGCAGCCAAGCCGGGACGAAAGCTTTCTTT
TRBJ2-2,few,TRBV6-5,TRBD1,CASSYEKKQGYTGELFF,TGTGCCAGCAGTTACGAGAAAAAACAGGGGTACACCGGGGAGCTGTTTTTT
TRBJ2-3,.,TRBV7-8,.,CASSKSGGGYTDTQYF,TGTGCCAGCAGCAAGAGCGGTGGGGGGTATACAGATACGCAGTATTTT